The next 32 T cell receptor beta chains were all read from a single sample in a study of blood T cells in healthy people across ages. Then a second PCR, running roughly 7 to 11 cycles, was carried out with a sample-barcoded 5' primer and a J-beta primer mix. From the 5' RACE reads, TCRdb called clonotypes with MiXCR, one entry per CDR3 protein. The table includes 2 million or so distinct CDR3 sequences, 49% detected once. Sequences were obtained from blood. Source of these receptors: a woman between 40 and 50 years old in good health.

The chain joins TRBV4-3 to TRBJ2-3; D unclear. Deletions cut 0 bases from V and 5 bases from J, with 6 bases between. This CDR3 has 13 amino acids. Germline values: CDR1 LGHNA, CDR2 YSLEER. The chain's CDR3 is CASSQEEGDTQYF. CDR3 in DNA: TGCGCCAGCAGCCAAGAGGAAGGAGATACGCAGTATTTT.

Details on this clonotype: A junction end diverges from the germline sequence, so it may reflect a read error. This chain links TRBV13 with TRBJ1-2; D unclear. Germline CDR1 is PRHDT and CDR2 is FYEKMQ (reference sequence). The CDR3 has 14 amino acids. DNA for the CDR3: TGTGCCAGCAGCGGAGAGGTGGCGGACTATGGCCACACCTTC. Its protein product is CASSGEVADYGHTF.

V is TRBV28 and J is TRBJ2-7; D might be TRBD1 (6 bases). The CDR3 is 13 amino acids. Germline CDR1 is MDHEN and CDR2 is SYDVKM. V shed 6 bases and J shed 12 bases, with 21 bases lying between them. The CDR3 loop reads CASSAGDLETLYF. CDR3 nucleotides: TGTGCCAGCAGCGCAGGGGATTTAGAGACCCTGTACTTC.

CDR3: CASSPGQYSGANVLTF. In nucleotides, the CDR3 is TGTGCCAGCAGCCCTGGACAATACTCTGGGGCCAACGTCCTGACTTTC. This chain links TRBV11-2 with TRBJ2-6, with a weak D call TRBD1 (5 bases). The CDR3 extends over 16 amino acids. Trimming removed 5 bases from V and 0 bases from J, with 11 bases in between. Germline V CDR1 and CDR2: SGHAT, FQNNGV.

The V gene is TRBV10-3, the J gene TRBJ1-1; D not certain. Germline CDR1 ENHRY, CDR2 SYGVKD. CDR3 size: 13 residues. V was pared by 4 bases and J by 10 bases, with 16 bases between. This chain's CDR3 is CAISVEGGEVAFF. The CDR3 bases are TGTGCCATCAGTGTAGAGGGCGGCGAAGTAGCTTTCTTT.

J is TRBJ2-7 and V is TRBV3-1; the D gene could be TRBD1 or TRBD2 (5 bases each). CDR1 is LGHDT, CDR2 YNNKEL, per germline (reference sequence). The ends were cut back, 3 bases at V and 2 bases at J, with 14 bases in the middle. CDR3 length: 15 amino acids. As DNA, the CDR3 is TGTGCCAGCAGCCAGGGACGGTTCATAACCTACGAGCAGTACTTC. As protein: CASSQGRFITYEQYF.

This clonotype has more than one count but fewer than ten. The V call is TRBV20-1, the J call TRBJ2-1; 7 bases are a match to TRBD2. The CDR3 is 16 residues long. CDR1 DFQATT and CDR2 SNEGSKA come from the germline V gene (reference sequence). CDR3 DNA sequence: TGCAGCACAAGTCCAGCGGGGTTTAGCTCCTACAATGAGCAGTTCTTC. Translation: CSTSPAGFSSYNEQFF.

This chain uses TRBV20-1 with TRBJ2-3; D might be TRBD2 (6 bases). The V end lost 3 bases, the J end lost 5 bases, and 24 bases lay between the germline ends. The CDR3 is 17 amino acids. Germline CDR1 and CDR2: DFQATT and SNEGSKA (reference sequence). Here the CDR3 DNA reads TGCAGTGCTAGTACGGTCCTCGGGGGTTCTTGGATAGATACGCAGTATTTT. It translates to CSASTVLGGSWIDTQYF.

This chain joins TRBV6-6 and TRBJ2-7; the match to TRBD2 covers 7 bases. CDR1 MNHNY and CDR2 SVGAGI come from the germline V gene (reference sequence). Losses at the gene ends were 0 bases for V and 0 bases for J; bases not matched to a gene: 5. The CDR3 runs 16 residues. CDR3 amino acids: CASSYSEGGSSYEQYF. The CDR3 DNA follows: TGTGCCAGCAGTTACTCAGAGGGAGGGAGCTCCTACGAGCAGTACTTC.

The chain is built from TRBV20-1 and TRBJ2-4, with a weak D call TRBD2 (5 bases). Germline CDR1 and CDR2: DFQATT and SNEGSKA (reference sequence). The CDR3 runs to 14 residues. V lost 4 bases and J lost 10, with 20 bases in between. The CDR3 protein is CSATYSGLHGIQYF. CDR3 coding DNA: TGCAGTGCTACCTACTCCGGACTTCACGGAATTCAGTACTTC.

The chain couples TRBV6-2 or TRBV6-3 to TRBJ2-5; TRBD1 agrees at 8 bases. The J call is doubtful: the DNA matches TRBJ2-7 better. The length of the CDR3 is 13 residues. CDR1 is MNHEY and CDR2 is SVGEGT in the germline V gene. CDR3 coding DNA: TGTGCCAGCAGGGAACAGGGGGATTACGAGCAGTACTTC. Translated: CASREQGDYEQYF.

The chain is built from TRBV5-1 and TRBJ2-6; the D gene is possibly TRBD1 (5 bases). The CDR3 length is 17 residues. The V gene's germline CDR1 is SGHRS and CDR2 YFSETQ. The V gene lost 3 bases and the J gene lost 0 bases, with 13 bases spanning the gap. The CDR3: CASSSTERGSGANVLTF. CDR3 DNA sequence: TGCGCCAGCAGCTCAACAGAAAGGGGCTCTGGGGCCAACGTCCTGACTTTC. Complete variable domain (other parts from reference TRBV5-1 and TRBJ2-6): KAGVTQTPRYLIKTRGQQVTLSCSPISGHRSVSWYQQTPGQGLQFLFEYFSETQRNKGNFPGRFSGRQFSNSRSEMNVSTLELGDSALYLCASSSTERGSGANVLTFGAGSRLTVL.

This clonotype turned up a few times. The chain couples TRBV7-9 to TRBJ2-4; TRBD2 aligns across 11 bases. The germline CDR1 and CDR2 sequences are SEHNR and FQNEAQ (reference sequence). This CDR3 spans 19 amino acids. J lost 1 base, V lost 3 bases, and 11 bases had no gene match. CDR3 DNA sequence: TGTGCCAGCAGCTTGGTCCTAGCGGGGGGCTCTCTGGCCAAAAACATTCAGTACTTC. It codes for CASSLVLAGGSLAKNIQYF. The full variable domain, rest sourced from reference TRBV7-9 and TRBJ2-4, is DTGVSQNPRHKITKRGQNVTFRCDPISEHNRLYWYRQTLGQGPEFLTYFQNEAQLEKSRLLSDRFSAERPKGSFSTLEIQRTEQGDSAMYLCASSLVLAGGSLAKNIQYFGAGTRLSVL.

The gene calls are TRBV6-5 and TRBJ2-1; D possibly matches TRBD1 or TRBD2 (5 bases each). Looked up from germline, CDR1 is MNHEY and CDR2 is SVGAGI. The CDR3 has 16 residues. V lost 2 bases and J 4 bases, leaving 15 bases between the germline ends. The CDR3 DNA follows: TGTGCCAGCAGTTACCTTTCAGGGACCCAATACAATGAGCAGTTCTTC. It encodes CASSYLSGTQYNEQFF.

V gene TRBV7-2 combines with J gene TRBJ2-7; the D is unclear. V was cut by 6 bases and J by 0 bases, with 12 bases left in between. There are 14 residues in the CDR3. The germline V gene encodes CDR1 SGHTA and CDR2 FQGNSA. The CDR3: CASRGTSSSYEQYF. DNA for the CDR3: TGTGCCAGCAGGGGCACGTCAAGCTCCTACGAGCAGTACTTC.

The rearrangement joins TRBV4-3 to TRBJ2-1; D is unclear. Germline values: CDR1 LGHNA, CDR2 YSLEER. CDR3 size: 15 residues. V was pared by 0 bases and J by 10 bases, with 16 bases between. The CDR3 nucleotides are TGCGCCAGCAGCCAAGAGTTCCGATCGGGTGAAGAGCAGTTCTTC. Protein sequence: CASSQEFRSGEEQFF.

There are a few counts of this clonotype. CDR3 sequence (DNA): TGTGCCAGCAGTTTAATGGGGGTGTGGCAGGGGGCGCGAGAGCAGTTCTTC. This sequence encodes CASSLMGVWQGAREQFF. The chain joins TRBV27 to TRBJ2-1, with 8 bases matching TRBD1. The germline V gene encodes CDR1 MNHEY and CDR2 SMNVEV (reference sequence). The CDR3 length is 17 residues. Trimming removed 2 bases from V and 10 bases from J; junction bases left unmatched: 16.

The chain uses TRBV20-1 and TRBJ1-4, with D perhaps TRBD1 (6 bases). V lost 0 bases and J lost 8, with 16 bases in between. Germline values: CDR1 DFQATT, CDR2 SNEGSKA (reference sequence). The CDR3 runs 15 residues. The CDR3 sequence: CSARDLGASGEKLFF. CDR3 DNA: TGCAGTGCTAGAGATTTGGGGGCCTCAGGAGAAAAACTGTTTTTT.

This clonotype was observed a few times. V and J are TRBV7-9 and TRBJ2-7, with 9 nucleotides matching TRBD1. The CDR3 loop spans 17 amino acids. The V gene end was trimmed by 0 bases and the J gene end by 0 bases; junction bases not matched to a gene: 6. CDR1 and CDR2 from the germline V gene are SEHNR and FQNEAQ (reference sequence). The DNA of the CDR3 is TGTGCCAGCAGCTTAGCCGGGACAGGGTTGGGCTCCTACGAGCAGTACTTC. Amino acids: CASSLAGTGLGSYEQYF.

This clonotype was seen more than once but under ten times. V gene TRBV15 combines with J gene TRBJ2-5; D not certain. Germline loops: CDR1 LNHNV, CDR2 YYDKDF (reference sequence). V gave up 0 bases and J gave up 5 bases, with 7 bases separating them. The CDR3 is 13 residues long. The CDR3 region has the DNA TGTGCCACCAGCAGAGATACCGGGGAGACCCAGTACTTC. Its translation: CATSRDTGETQYF.

Concerning this clonotype itself: The junction shows a germline mismatch at one end, possibly a read error. The V call is TRBV4-2, the J call TRBJ2-5; unclear D gene. The V gene's germline CDR1 is LGHNA and CDR2 YNFKEQ. The CDR3 runs 16 residues. The CDR3 loop is CASSARSVSSQGTQYF. The CDR3 coding sequence is TGTGCCAGCAGCGCCCGATCAGTCTCCAGTCAAGGGACCCAGTACTTC.

J is TRBJ2-7 and V is TRBV20-1, with D unresolved. Deletions cut 0 bases from V and 1 base from J, with 13 bases between. CDR1 and CDR2 from the germline V gene are DFQATT and SNEGSKA (reference sequence). The CDR3 contains 15 residues. For the CDR3, the DNA is TGCAGTGCTAGAGATCCTAGGGCCATATCCTACGAGCAGTACTTC. Translating gives CSARDPRAISYEQYF.

This clonotype was counted a few times. The rearrangement uses TRBV27 and TRBJ1-2, with TRBD1 as a possible D gene (6 bases). Germline V gene data show CDR1 as MNHEY and CDR2 as SMNVEV (reference sequence). Trimming took off 6 bases at V and 3 bases at J, with 11 bases between the two ends. The length of the CDR3 is 13 residues. The CDR3 sequence is CASRQTGYYGYTF. CDR3 bases: TGTGCCAGCAGGCAGACAGGTTACTATGGCTACACCTTC.

V gene TRBV4-3 combines with J gene TRBJ2-5; 7 bases agree with TRBD2. Judging by the DNA end, TRBJ2-7 fits better; the J call may be wrong. Germline CDR1 and CDR2: LGHNA and YSLEER. The CDR3 sequence is 13 residues long. DNA for the CDR3: TGCGCCAGCAGCGACTTCCGCGGGGGCGAGCAGTACTTC. Its protein product is CASSDFRGGEQYF.

This clonotype was seen at least ten times. The V call is TRBV7-2, the J call TRBJ2-3, with TRBD1 as a possible D gene (5 bases). Between the trimmed V and J ends, which lost 5 bases and 6 bases, there was a span of 12 bases. Germline-derived CDR1 and CDR2 are SGHTA and FQGNSA. The CDR3 contains 13 residues. The CDR3 reads CASSLQGPDTQYF. CDR3 DNA sequence: TGTGCCAGCAGCCTCCAGGGCCCCGATACGCAGTATTTT.

This chain links TRBV5-1 with TRBJ2-1, with D perhaps given as TRBD1 or TRBD2 (5 bases each). The CDR3 is 13 residues long. V was trimmed by 3 bases and J by 8 bases, leaving 12 bases between them. Germline CDR1 and CDR2: SGHRS and YFSETQ. The CDR3 nucleotides read TGCGCCAGCAGCTGGGGGTTCGGAGATGAGCAGTTCTTC. Its protein product is CASSWGFGDEQFF. The entire variable domain, with the rest obtained from reference TRBV5-1 and TRBJ2-1, is as follows: KAGVTQTPRYLIKTRGQQVTLSCSPISGHRSVSWYQQTPGQGLQFLFEYFSETQRNKGNFPGRFSGRQFSNSRSEMNVSTLELGDSALYLCASSWGFGDEQFFGPGTRLTVL.

The chain employs TRBV20-1 and TRBJ2-1, with D maybe TRBD2 (6 bases). This CDR3 is built from 13 residues. V lost 6 bases to trimming and J lost 4 bases, with 13 bases between them. Germline V lookup: CDR1 DFQATT, CDR2 SNEGSKA (reference sequence). Here the CDR3 reads CSAIDGTYNEQFF. The CDR3 DNA reads TGCAGTGCAATCGACGGGACTTACAATGAGCAGTTCTTC.

This clonotype was picked up a small number of times. The chain uses TRBV10-3 and TRBJ2-4, with D tentatively TRBD2 (6 bases). Trimming shortened V by 0 bases and J by 0 bases, and 9 bases separated the two germline ends. The CDR3 is 16 amino acids. Per germline, CDR1 ENHRY and CDR2 SYGVKD. In DNA, the CDR3 is TGTGCCATCAGTGAGTCAAGTAGCGGAGCCAAAAACATTCAGTACTTC. As protein: CAISESSSGAKNIQYF.

Details on this clonotype: Mismatch with germline at one junction end may stem from a read error. V gene TRBV5-1 combines with J gene TRBJ1-1; 7 positions agree with TRBD1. Germline V gene data show CDR1 as SGHRS and CDR2 as YFSETQ. The CDR3 extends over 15 amino acids. The CDR3 DNA is TGCGCCAGCAGCTCGGAGACAGGGATGAACACTGAGGCTTTCTTT. Translating gives CASSSETGMNTEAFF.

V is TRBV10-3 and J is TRBJ1-6; 9 bases line up with TRBD1. V lost 5 bases, J lost 9 bases, and 5 bases stayed unmatched. The CDR3 covers 14 residues. Germline CDR1 is ENHRY and CDR2 is SYGVKD. CDR3 DNA: TGTGCCATCAGTACTGGACAGGGGCCTTCACCCCTCCACTTT. It translates to CAISTGQGPSPLHF.

The genes are TRBV29-1 and TRBJ2-3; D uncertain. CDR1 is SQVTM and CDR2 is ANQGSEA in the germline V gene. Between the trimmed V and J ends, which lost 4 bases and 0 bases, there was a span of 8 bases. The CDR3 has 13 amino acids. CDR3 amino acids: CSVVGQSTDTQYF. As DNA, the CDR3 is TGCAGCGTTGTAGGGCAGAGCACAGATACGCAGTATTTT.

This clonotype has more than one count but fewer than ten. The chain has TRBV29-1 and TRBJ2-1, with 9 bases lining up with TRBD2. The CDR3 has 15 residues. Germline V gene data show CDR1 as SQVTM and CDR2 as ANQGSEA. J was trimmed by 5 bases and V by 4 bases; bases with no gene match: 9. CDR3 region: CSVVEGGTSHNEQFF. DNA of the CDR3: TGCAGCGTTGTAGAGGGGGGGACTAGCCACAATGAGCAGTTCTTC.